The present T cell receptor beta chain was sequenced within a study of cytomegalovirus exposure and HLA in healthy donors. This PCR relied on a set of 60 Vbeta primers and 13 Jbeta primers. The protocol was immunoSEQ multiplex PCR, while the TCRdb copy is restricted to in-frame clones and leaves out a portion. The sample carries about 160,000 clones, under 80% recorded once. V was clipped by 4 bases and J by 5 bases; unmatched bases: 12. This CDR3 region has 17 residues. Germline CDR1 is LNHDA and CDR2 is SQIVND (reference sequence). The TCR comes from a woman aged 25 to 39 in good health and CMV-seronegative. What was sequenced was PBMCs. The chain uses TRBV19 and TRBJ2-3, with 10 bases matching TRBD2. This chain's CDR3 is CASSTPTSGGAKDTQYF. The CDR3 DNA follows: TGTGCCAGTAGTACACCCACAAGCGGGGGGGCTAAAGATACGCAGTATTTT. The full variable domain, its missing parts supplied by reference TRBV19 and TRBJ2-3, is DGGITQSPKYLFRKEGQNVTLSCEQNLNHDAMYWYRQDPGQGLRLIYYSQIVNDFQKGDIAEGYSVSREKKESFPLTVTSAQKNPTAFYLCASSTPTSGGAKDTQYFGPGTRLTVL.